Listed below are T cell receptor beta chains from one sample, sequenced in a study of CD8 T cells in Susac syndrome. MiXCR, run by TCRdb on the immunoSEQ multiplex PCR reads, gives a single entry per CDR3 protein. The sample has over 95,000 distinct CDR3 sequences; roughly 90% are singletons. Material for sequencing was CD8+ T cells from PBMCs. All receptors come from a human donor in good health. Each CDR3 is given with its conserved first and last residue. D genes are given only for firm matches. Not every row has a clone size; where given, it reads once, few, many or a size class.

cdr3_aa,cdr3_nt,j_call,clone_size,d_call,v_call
CASSLEGRETDTQYF,TGTGCCAGCAGCTTAGAGGGGAGGGAGACAGATACGCAGTATTTT,TRBJ2-3,NA,TRBD2,TRBV7-2
CASSLATTGANTGELFF,TGTGCCAGCAGCTTAGCGACGACAGGCGCGAACACCGGGGAGCTGTTTTTT,TRBJ2-2,NA,NA,TRBV7-6
CATSRAGPGGLYGYTF,TGTGCCACCAGCAGAGCCGGCCCCGGAGGTCTCTATGGCTACACCTTC,TRBJ1-2,once,NA,TRBV15
CASSRRGGGETQYF,TGCGCCAGCAGCCGTAGGGGGGGAGGAGAGACCCAGTACTTC,TRBJ2-5,NA,NA,TRBV5-1
CASQTGTQPQHF,TGTGCCAGCCAGACAGGGACTCAGCCCCAGCATTTT,TRBJ1-5,NA,TRBD1,TRBV6-5
CASSSGSTVAQYF,TGTGCCAGCAGCTCAGGGTCCACGGTGGCGCAGTATTTT,TRBJ2-3,NA,NA,TRBV13
CASSSKGTGDF,TGTGCCAGCAGTTCGAAGGGGACTGGGGACTTC,TRBJ2-7,few,NA,TRBV7-9
CASSEGPYYGYTF,TGTGCCAGCAGTGAAGGGCCATACTATGGCTACACCTTC,TRBJ1-2,NA,NA,TRBV25-1
CASSEATGFGSEAFF,TGTGCCAGCAGTGAAGCGACGGGGTTTGGGTCTGAAGCTTTCTTT,TRBJ1-1,NA,NA,TRBV2
CASSVQAGGAYEQYF,TGTGCCAGCAGCGTCCAGGCAGGGGGAGCCTACGAGCAGTACTTC,TRBJ2-7,NA,TRBD1,TRBV9
CASRTGKSANTGELFF,TGTGCCAGCAGAACAGGGAAAAGCGCGAACACCGGGGAGCTGTTTTTT,TRBJ2-2,NA,NA,TRBV7-9
CASSLTSTVRGYTF,TGTGCCAGCAGCCTAACGTCGACAGTGAGGGGCTACACCTTC,TRBJ1-2,NA,NA,TRBV28
CASSPHATGELFF,TGTGCCAGCTCACCCCATGCAACAGGGGAGCTGTTTTTT,TRBJ2-2,NA,NA,TRBV18
CASSPLAGSTETQYF,TGTGCCAGCAGCCCACTAGCGGGGTCTACCGAGACCCAGTACTTC,TRBJ2-5,once,TRBD2,TRBV4-2
CSARDRFPGRETQYF,TGCAGTGCTAGAGATCGTTTCCCAGGGAGAGAGACCCAGTACTTC,TRBJ2-5,NA,NA,TRBV20-1
CASSPATSSYEQYF,TGCGCCAGCAGCCCAGCTACGAGCTCCTACGAGCAGTACTTC,TRBJ2-7,NA,NA,TRBV5-1
CSAPPGPSSVDYGYTF,TGCAGTGCTCCCCCAGGGCCCTCTAGCGTCGACTATGGCTACACCTTC,TRBJ1-2,NA,NA,TRBV20-1
CASTIGKTPLHF,TGTGCCAGCACGATCGGAAAAACACCCCTCCACTTT,TRBJ1-6,NA,NA,TRBV2
CASSPSGGVLGGELFF,TGTGCCAGCAGCCCCTCGGGGGGGGTGTTGGGCGGGGAGCTGTTTTTT,TRBJ2-2,NA,TRBD2,TRBV7-2
CSVGLSGGTEAFF,TGCAGCGTTGGTTTGTCAGGAGGCACTGAAGCTTTCTTT,TRBJ1-1,NA,NA,TRBV29-1
CASSPLGTGINYGYTF,TGTGCCAGCAGCCCCCTTGGGACAGGGATAAACTATGGCTACACCTTC,TRBJ1-2,once,TRBD1,TRBV3-1
CSALAGNTGELFF,TGCAGTGCTCTAGCGGGAAACACCGGGGAGCTGTTTTTT,TRBJ2-2,NA,TRBD2,TRBV20-1
CASDPGQGHTEAFF,TGCGCCAGCGACCCGGGACAGGGGCACACTGAAGCTTTCTTT,TRBJ1-1,NA,TRBD1,TRBV5-1
CASRTGAEAFF,TGTGCCAGCAGAACAGGCGCTGAAGCTTTCTTT,TRBJ1-1,NA,NA,TRBV12-3/TRBV12-4
CASRQALTSNTGELFF,TGCGCCAGCAGGCAAGCACTAACATCGAACACCGGGGAGCTGTTTTTT,TRBJ2-2,NA,NA,TRBV4-3
CASSKTSGRSTETQYF,TGTGCCAGCAGTAAGACTAGCGGGAGGAGTACAGAGACCCAGTACTTC,TRBJ2-5,NA,TRBD2,TRBV12-3/TRBV12-4
CASSYGQGEAFF,TGCGCCAGCAGTTACGGACAGGGAGAAGCTTTCTTT,TRBJ1-1,NA,TRBD1,TRBV5-1
CASSPVRGETQYF,TGTGCCAGCAGCCCGGTTCGGGGAGAGACCCAGTACTTC,TRBJ2-5,NA,NA,TRBV7-2
CASSLHGGVPEAFF,TGTGCCAGCAGCTTGCACGGGGGGGTGCCTGAAGCTTTCTTT,TRBJ1-1,NA,NA,TRBV5-4
CASSPSGSPAGELFF,TGTGCCAGCAGTCCTAGCGGGAGCCCGGCCGGGGAGCTGTTTTTT,TRBJ2-2,NA,TRBD2,TRBV12-3/TRBV12-4
CASSVAPFGETGDNEQFF,TGTGCCAGCAGCGTAGCACCCTTTGGCGAGACAGGCGACAATGAGCAGTTCTTC,TRBJ2-1,NA,NA,TRBV9
CASSSLNRHRPDEQFF,TGTGCCAGCAGCTCACTAAATCGGCACAGGCCCGATGAGCAGTTCTTC,TRBJ2-1,NA,NA,TRBV7-9